This entry describes one T cell receptor beta chain. These data belong to a study of blood T cell repertoires in COVID-19. The assay was immunoSEQ multiplex PCR, and TCRdb's table has in-frame clones only and misses some. This table holds about 97,000 clones, around 90% found once. This CDR3 comprises 16 residues. Germline V gives CDR1 MDHEN, CDR2 SYDVKM. J gave up 0 bases and V 1 base, and 6 bases lay outside the gene matches. The rearrangement joins TRBV28 to TRBJ2-7; TRBD1 matches at 7 bases. The origin of this receptor is a woman aged 45-65 years with COVID-19, enrolled during active disease. The sample comprised peripheral blood. CDR3 sequence (DNA): TGTGCCAGCAGTTTATATGCGCGACAGGGCTCCTACGAGCAGTACTTC. It codes for CASSLYARQGSYEQYF.